This TCR beta chain is from a study of human T cells and chemical hapten exposure. The wider study: Subjects had 2% DPC placed on 2 cm by 2 cm of upper inner arm skin for sensitization.

The V gene's germline CDR1 is MNHEY and CDR2 SMNVEV (reference sequence). V was pared by 6 bases and J by 5 bases, with 14 bases between. The CDR3 is made up of 13 amino acids. TCRdb re-called the RACE reads through MiXCR, storing one row per CDR3 protein. The sample lists some 360,000 distinct CDR3 sequences; 4.5% to 6% were seen once. This clonotype has a handful of counts. The time point was: pre-sensitization, week 0. The treatment: therapeutic diphenylcyclopropenone sensitization with weekly scalp DPC. The chain recombines TRBV27 with TRBJ2-7; possibly TRBD2 for D (7 bases). The material sequenced was whole blood, taken in connection with sensitization to the hapten diphenylcyclopropenone (DPC). This clonotype was obtained from a woman aged 45-65 years with alopecia areata. Some clones in this sample may be carry-over from other donors' samples. The CDR3 DNA is TGTGCCAGCAGCGGCAGGGGAGGGGACGAGCAGTACTTC. This translates into CASSGRGGDEQYF.